These 7 T cell receptor beta chains came from one sample sequenced in a study of shared clonotypes between healthy human individuals. Libraries were prepared by immunoSEQ multiplex PCR; TCRdb keeps only in-frame clonotypes and omits some of them. The data hold about 1 million clones, with roughly 70% observed a single time. Specimen: memory CD4+ T cells sorted from blood. Regarding subset: CD45RA-negative fraction. These receptors all come from a young man in good health.

The gene calls are TRBV7-9 and TRBJ1-1; D is undetermined. With 1 base removed from V and 6 bases from J, the gap between germline ends came to 12 bases. CDR1 and CDR2 (germline): SEHNR, FQNEAQ (reference sequence). This CDR3 region has 14 residues. CDR3 nucleotides: TGTGCCAGCAGCTTAGAACAGTATAACGCTGAAGCTTTCTTT. This translates into CASSLEQYNAEAFF.

CDR3 nucleotides: TGCGCCAGCAGTCGAACCGGGACTAGCGGGGAGACCCAGTACTTC. It translates to CASSRTGTSGETQYF. The chain is built from TRBV4-1 and TRBJ2-5; 12 bases fit TRBD2. CDR1 is MGHRA, CDR2 YSYEKL, per germline. Trimming took 6 bases from V and 5 from J; bases not matched to a gene: 7. The CDR3 covers 15 residues.

This clone was seen only once. This chain links TRBV2 with TRBJ1-4, with 10 bases identical to TRBD1. J was trimmed by 8 bases and V by 4 bases; bases with no gene match: 4. Germline assignment: CDR1 SNHLY and CDR2 FYNNEI. This CDR3 has 14 amino acids. CDR3 region: CASSADRGLEKLFF. The CDR3 DNA is TGTGCCAGCAGTGCCGACAGGGGGCTAGAAAAACTGTTTTTT. The full variable domain, rest sourced from reference TRBV2 and TRBJ1-4, is EPEVTQTPSHQVTQMGQEVILRCVPISNHLYFYWYRQILGQKVEFLVSFYNNEISEKSEIFDDQFSVERPDGSNFTLKIRSTKLEDSAMYFCASSADRGLEKLFFGSGTQLSVL.

This chain links TRBV5-1 with TRBJ2-5, with D maybe TRBD1 (6 bases). This CDR3 comprises 14 residues. Germline CDR1 is SGHRS and CDR2 is YFSETQ. V gave up 0 bases and J gave up 5 bases, with 11 bases separating them. CDR3: CASSLEGQGETQYF. The CDR3 region has the DNA TGCGCCAGCAGCTTGGAAGGCCAGGGGGAGACCCAGTACTTC. The full variable domain, with the rest looked up from reference TRBV5-1 and TRBJ2-5, is KAGVTQTPRYLIKTRGQQVTLSCSPISGHRSVSWYQQTPGQGLQFLFEYFSETQRNKGNFPGRFSGRQFSNSRSEMNVSTLELGDSALYLCASSLEGQGETQYFGPGTRLLVL.

J is TRBJ1-6 and V is TRBV29-1, with unresolved D. This CDR3 has 13 residues. Germline V gene lookup returns CDR1 SQVTM and CDR2 ANQGSEA. V was trimmed by 4 bases and J by 6 bases, leaving 10 bases between them. CDR3 protein: CSVGDVTNSPLHF. As DNA, the CDR3 is TGCAGCGTTGGAGATGTAACTAATTCACCCCTCCACTTT.

This chain connects TRBV5-5 to TRBJ2-7; 9 bases align to TRBD2. The CDR3 loop spans 15 amino acids. Trimming cost V 6 bases and J 6 bases; bases outside gene matches: 13. Germline CDR1 and CDR2: SGHKS and YYEKEE (reference sequence). CDR3 in amino acids: CASMGLAGFSLEQYF. DNA for the CDR3: TGTGCCAGCATGGGGCTAGCGGGATTTTCCCTCGAGCAGTACTTC.

The chain employs TRBV7-2 and TRBJ2-7; possible D gene TRBD2, 6 bases. CDR1 is SGHTA, CDR2 FQGNSA, per germline. The germline V and J ends were trimmed by 1 base and 3 bases, with 13 bases remaining between them. The CDR3 covers 15 residues. The chain's CDR3 is CASSLGGAGLYEQYF. The CDR3 coding sequence is TGTGCCAGCAGCTTAGGTGGGGCGGGACTCTACGAGCAGTACTTC.